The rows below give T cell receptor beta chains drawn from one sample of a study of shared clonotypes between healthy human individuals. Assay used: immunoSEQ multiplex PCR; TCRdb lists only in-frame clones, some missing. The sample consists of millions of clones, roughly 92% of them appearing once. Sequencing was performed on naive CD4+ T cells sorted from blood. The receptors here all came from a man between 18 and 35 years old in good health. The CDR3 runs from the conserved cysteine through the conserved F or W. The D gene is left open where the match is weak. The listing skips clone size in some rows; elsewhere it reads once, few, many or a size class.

CDR3: CASSLGGQETQYF
DNA: TGTGCCAGCAGCTTAGGGGGCCAAGAGACCCAGTACTTC
D: .
J: TRBJ2-5
V: TRBV7-9
size: .

CDR3: CASSFFRGSNTGELFF
DNA: TGTGCCAGCAGTTTTTTCAGGGGATCGAACACCGGGGAGCTGTTTTTT
D: .
J: TRBJ2-2
V: TRBV27
size: .

CDR3: CASSAQGAGSYEQYF
DNA: TGTGCCAGCAGCGCCCAGGGGGCAGGGTCCTACGAGCAGTACTTC
D: TRBD1
J: TRBJ2-7
V: TRBV6-5
size: .

CDR3: CASSPEYEQYF
DNA: TGTGCCAGCTCACCAGAATACGAGCAGTACTTC
D: .
J: TRBJ2-7
V: TRBV18
size: .

CDR3: CASSRAGSSEAFF
DNA: TGTGCCAGTTCTCGGGCTGGCAGCTCTGAAGCTTTCTTT
D: .
J: TRBJ1-1
V: TRBV19
size: .

CDR3: CASSLAPRSGRVHYEQYF
DNA: TGTGCCAGCAGCTTGGCCCCGCGTAGCGGGAGGGTACACTACGAGCAGTACTTC
D: TRBD2
J: TRBJ2-7
V: TRBV5-5
size: once

CDR3: CASSAPGLIQETQYF
DNA: TGTGCCAGCAGCGCCCCAGGATTAATCCAAGAGACCCAGTACTTC
D: .
J: TRBJ2-5
V: TRBV9
size: .

CDR3: CASSFAHSSGNTIYF
DNA: TGTGCCAGCAGTTTCGCACATAGCTCTGGAAACACCATATATTTT
D: .
J: TRBJ1-3
V: TRBV28
size: .

CDR3: CASSFGGTTNTGELFF
DNA: TGTGCCAGCAGCTTCGGTGGTACAACGAACACCGGGGAGCTGTTTTTT
D: .
J: TRBJ2-2
V: TRBV11-3
size: .

CDR3: CAISVLLTDTQYF
DNA: TGTGCCATCAGTGTACTACTCACTGATACGCAGTATTTT
D: .
J: TRBJ2-3
V: TRBV10-3
size: .

CDR3: CASSPLLVPMTGELFF
DNA: TGTGCCAGCTCACCACTACTAGTTCCTATGACCGGGGAGCTGTTTTTT
D: .
J: TRBJ2-2
V: TRBV18
size: .

CDR3: CASSRPRDSETQYF
DNA: TGTGCCAGCAGCCGGCCCCGGGACTCCGAGACCCAGTACTTC
D: .
J: TRBJ2-5
V: TRBV14
size: .

CDR3: CASSHMDRGPNYGYTF
DNA: TGTGCCAGCAGCCATATGGACAGGGGACCTAACTATGGCTACACCTTC
D: TRBD1
J: TRBJ1-2
V: TRBV11-2
size: .

CDR3: CATSRDRGGETQYF
DNA: TGTGCCACCAGCAGAGATCGTGGGGGAGAGACCCAGTACTTC
D: .
J: TRBJ2-5
V: TRBV15
size: .

CDR3: CASSLAAGATNEKLFF
DNA: TGCGCCAGCAGCTTGGCTGCGGGTGCAACTAATGAAAAACTGTTTTTT
D: .
J: TRBJ1-4
V: TRBV5-1
size: .

CDR3: CAISVVGNTEAFF
DNA: TGTGCCATCAGTGTCGTGGGAAACACTGAAGCTTTCTTT
D: .
J: TRBJ1-1
V: TRBV10-3
size: .